A selection of T cell receptor beta chains follows, all from one sample in a study of response to subunit inactivated influenza vaccine. Each CDR3 protein gets one entry after TCRdb re-called the RT-PCR reads with MiXCR. The sample records fewer than 650,000 distinct CDR3 sequences, over 10% being singletons. This specimen consisted of PBMCs from blood, obtained about 40 days after vaccination. The receptors originated from a middle-aged man who received an inactivated influenza vaccine. Each CDR3 is given with its conserved first and last residue. A D gene is named only where the DNA matches it firmly. Part of the rows lack a size; the others show once, few, many or a class for expanded clones.

TRBJ2-3 | - | TRBD2 | TRBV29-1 | TGCAGCGTTGTGTGGCTAGCGGGAGGGATAGATACGCAGTATTTT | CSVVWLAGGIDTQYF
TRBJ2-6 | few | - | TRBV2 | TGTGCCAGCAGAGCCGAAACTGGGGCCAACGTCCTGACTTTC | CASRAETGANVLTF
TRBJ2-7 | many | TRBD2 | TRBV6-2/TRBV6-3 | TGTGCCAGCAGTTACCCACTAGCGGGGGGCAGCTCCTACGAGCAGTACTTC | CASSYPLAGGSSYEQYF
TRBJ2-1 | few | - | TRBV6-2/TRBV6-3 | TGTGCCAGCAGTCGTCTAGCCTCCTACAATGAGCAGTTCTTC | CASSRLASYNEQFF
TRBJ1-6 | few | TRBD1 | TRBV6-2/TRBV6-3 | TGTGCCAGCAGTTACGGTCGACAGGGAAATTCACCCCTCCACTTT | CASSYGRQGNSPLHF
TRBJ1-2 | many | - | TRBV11-2 | TGTGCCAGCAGCCCGGCAAACCGGGCCTCCGGTGGCTACACCTTC | CASSPANRASGGYTF
TRBJ2-7 | many | TRBD2 | TRBV6-2/TRBV6-3 | TGTGCCAGCGGACTAGCGGGAGTGAGCGAGCAGTACTTC | CASGLAGVSEQYF
TRBJ2-7 | few | TRBD2 | TRBV20-1 | TGCAGTGCCCCGGGACTAGCGGGTAGGCCCGCGGGCGAGCAGTACTTC | CSAPGLAGRPAGEQYF
TRBJ1-4 | - | - | TRBV5-1 | TGCGCCAGCAGCTTGGAAGGGGCAAGTGAAAAACTGTTTTTT | CASSLEGASEKLFF
TRBJ1-5 | few | TRBD1 | TRBV20-1 | TGCAGTGCTATGTTCGGGACAGGATATAGCAATCAGCCCCAGCATTTT | CSAMFGTGYSNQPQHF
TRBJ1-2 | - | - | TRBV10-3 | TGTGCCATCAGTGAGTCTTTTGGGTTGCAGGGAGAGTTATATGGCTACACCTTC | CAISESFGLQGELYGYTF
TRBJ2-1 | few | - | TRBV12-3/TRBV12-4 | TGTGCCAGCAGTCGAGTCGGTCTCCGCAATGAGCAGTTCTTC | CASSRVGLRNEQFF
TRBJ2-7 | few | - | TRBV7-8 | TGTGCCAGCAGCCCCTTAGAAGGGGCCAAGGGAATAAACTACGAGCAGTACTTC | CASSPLEGAKGINYEQYF
TRBJ1-1 | - | - | TRBV5-6 | TGTGCCAGCAGCTTGACTGGACTTCCTAAAGCTTTCTTT | CASSLTGLPKAFF
TRBJ2-7 | few | TRBD1 | TRBV20-1 | TGCAGTGCTAGAGACATTGGGACAGCAAACGGCTACGAGCAGTACTTC | CSARDIGTANGYEQYF
TRBJ2-2 | once | - | TRBV4-3 | TGCGCCAGCAGCCAAGAAGCACGATTAGGGACCGGGGAGCTGTTTTTT | CASSQEARLGTGELFF
TRBJ2-3 | few | - | TRBV7-9 | TGTGCCAGCAGCTTAGCCCTCGGACACCCGGGCACAGATACGCAGTATTTT | CASSLALGHPGTDTQYF
TRBJ1-2 | few | TRBD1 | TRBV5-6 | TGTGCCAGCAGCCATCCGACAGGGGGAGAATATGGCTACACCTTC | CASSHPTGGEYGYTF
TRBJ2-3 | - | TRBD2 | TRBV11-2 | TGTGCCAGCAGCTTACTAGCGGGGGGGGCACGATACACAGATACGCAGTATTTT | CASSLLAGGARYTDTQYF
TRBJ1-5 | few | - | TRBV4-3 | TGCGCCAGCAGCCAAGAGTGGACAGTTCTCAATCAGCCCCAGCATTTT | CASSQEWTVLNQPQHF
TRBJ2-5 | - | - | TRBV4-1 | TGCGCCAGCAGCCAAGGATCGCGAGGGGGGCAAGGGACCCAGTACTTC | CASSQGSRGGQGTQYF
TRBJ2-7 | few | - | TRBV7-9 | TGTGCCAGCAGCTTAGCCGATGGTTCCGGGGACTACGAGCAGTACTTC | CASSLADGSGDYEQYF
TRBJ1-1 | few | - | TRBV2 | TGTGCCAGCAGTGAAGGACGGTGGTACGCTGAAGCTTTCTTT | CASSEGRWYAEAFF
TRBJ2-1 | - | TRBD2 | TRBV4-1 | TGCGCCAGCAGCCAAGTAGGTCAGCGGGGGGGCCGGAGGAATGAGCAGTTCTTC | CASSQVGQRGGRRNEQFF
TRBJ2-5 | few | - | TRBV5-1 | TGCGCCAGCAGCTACGGGAGACCGTTTACAGGGGCCCCCCGGGAGACCCAGTACTTC | CASSYGRPFTGAPRETQYF
TRBJ1-1 | - | - | TRBV7-2 | TGTGCCAGCAGCTCCGGGTACGGTGGGAACACTGAAGCTTTCTTT | CASSSGYGGNTEAFF
TRBJ2-1 | many | TRBD2 | TRBV4-1 | TGCGCCAGCAGCCGTCAAGTAGCGGGAGGGCTTGAGCAGTTCTTC | CASSRQVAGGLEQFF
TRBJ2-3 | - | - | TRBV3-1 | TGTGCCAGCAGCCCCACCGGACCCCGCACAGATACGCAGTATTTT | CASSPTGPRTDTQYF
TRBJ2-3 | many | TRBD2 | TRBV4-3 | TGCGCCAGCAGCCAAGGGACTAGCTCCACAGATACGCAGTATTTT | CASSQGTSSTDTQYF
TRBJ2-5 | - | - | TRBV29-1 | TGCAGCGTTGTGCCGAGGCTTCTACAAGAGACCCAGTACTTC | CSVVPRLLQETQYF
TRBJ2-7 | few | TRBD2 | TRBV6-2/TRBV6-3 | TGTGCCAGCAGCCCCCTCGGGGGGGAGACCTACGAGCAGTACTTC | CASSPLGGETYEQYF
TRBJ2-1 | few | - | TRBV20-1 | TGCAGTGCTAGAGCAGGGGCCGAGCGGGGACACAATGAGCAGTTCTTC | CSARAGAERGHNEQFF
TRBJ2-3 | few | TRBD2 | TRBV20-1 | TGCAGTGCTACCGGGACTAGACCCAAGGCAGATACGCAGTATTTT | CSATGTRPKADTQYF
TRBJ1-1 | - | TRBD1 | TRBV7-2 | TGTGCCAGCAGCCTCAGGGGGGCTGACTCTGAAGCTCTCTTT | CASSLRGADSEALF
TRBJ2-5 | few | TRBD2 | TRBV7-2 | TGTGCCAGCAGGATAGCGGGGGGTTTTCAAGAGACCCAGTACTTC | CASRIAGGFQETQYF
TRBJ2-1 | few | TRBD2 | TRBV24-1 | TGTGCCACCAGTAGGTCTAGCGGGAGAATTGAGCAGTTCTTC | CATSRSSGRIEQFF
TRBJ2-7 | - | - | TRBV5-1 | TGCGCCAGCAGCTTGGCGAAGCGGCAGGCGCAGTACTTC | CASSLAKRQAQYF
TRBJ2-1 | - | - | TRBV5-1 | TGCGCCAGCAGCCCCCCCCTACTAGCATCCTACAATGAGCAGTTCTTC | CASSPPLLASYNEQFF
TRBJ2-7 | - | - | TRBV6-5 | TGTGCCAGCTGTTACTCGGGCCTCGAGACAGGGAGGTCCTACGAGCAGTACTTC | CASCYSGLETGRSYEQYF
TRBJ1-4 | few | TRBD1 | TRBV7-2 | TGTGCCAGCAGCTTGGACAGGGGGGGGAAAAAACTGTTTTTT | CASSLDRGGKKLFF